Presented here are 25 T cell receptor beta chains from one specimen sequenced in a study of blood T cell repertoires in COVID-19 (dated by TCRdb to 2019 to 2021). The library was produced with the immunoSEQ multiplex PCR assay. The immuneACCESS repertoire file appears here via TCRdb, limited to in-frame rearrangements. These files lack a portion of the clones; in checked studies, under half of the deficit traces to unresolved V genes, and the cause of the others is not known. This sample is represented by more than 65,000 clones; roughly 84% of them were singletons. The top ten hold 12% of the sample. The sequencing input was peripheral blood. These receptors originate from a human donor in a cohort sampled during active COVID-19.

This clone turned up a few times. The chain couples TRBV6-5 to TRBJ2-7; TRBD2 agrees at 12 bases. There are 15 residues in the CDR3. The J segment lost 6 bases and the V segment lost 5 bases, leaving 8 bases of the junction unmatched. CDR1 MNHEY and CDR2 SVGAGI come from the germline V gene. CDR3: CASSPIGGLAGEQYF. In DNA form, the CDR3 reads TGTGCCAGCAGTCCAATAGGGGGACTAGCGGGCGAGCAGTACTTC.

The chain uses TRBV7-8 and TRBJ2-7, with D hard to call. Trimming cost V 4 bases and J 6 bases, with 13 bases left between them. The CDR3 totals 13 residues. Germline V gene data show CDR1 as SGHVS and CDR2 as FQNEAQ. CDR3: CASSSSWQVEQYF. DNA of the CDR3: TGTGCCAGCAGCTCCAGCTGGCAGGTCGAGCAGTACTTC.

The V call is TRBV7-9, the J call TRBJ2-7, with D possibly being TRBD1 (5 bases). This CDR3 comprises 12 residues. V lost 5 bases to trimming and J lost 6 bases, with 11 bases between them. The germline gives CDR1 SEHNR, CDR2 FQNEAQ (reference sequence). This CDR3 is CASSPLGPEQYF. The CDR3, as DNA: TGTGCCAGCAGCCCCCTGGGGCCCGAGCAGTACTTC.

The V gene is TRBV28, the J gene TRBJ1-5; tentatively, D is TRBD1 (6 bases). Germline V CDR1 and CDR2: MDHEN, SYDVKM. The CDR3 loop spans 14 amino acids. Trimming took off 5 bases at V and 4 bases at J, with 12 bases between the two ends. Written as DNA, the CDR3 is TGTGCCAGCAGTAACAGGGTAAGGAATCAGCCCCAGCATTTT. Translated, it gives CASSNRVRNQPQHF.

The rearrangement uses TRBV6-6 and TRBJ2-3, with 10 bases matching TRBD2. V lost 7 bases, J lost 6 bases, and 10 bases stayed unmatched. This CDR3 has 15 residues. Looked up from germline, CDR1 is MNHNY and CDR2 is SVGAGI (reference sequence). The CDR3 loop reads CASNRASGGADTQYF. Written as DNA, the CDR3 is TGTGCCAGCAATAGAGCTAGCGGGGGAGCCGATACGCAGTATTTT.

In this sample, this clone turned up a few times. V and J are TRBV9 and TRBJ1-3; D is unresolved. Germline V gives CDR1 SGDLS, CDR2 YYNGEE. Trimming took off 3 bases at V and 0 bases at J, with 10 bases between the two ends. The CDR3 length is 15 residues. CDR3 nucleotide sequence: TGTGCCAGCAGCGCTGGAGCTACCTCTGGAAACACCATATATTTT. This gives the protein CASSAGATSGNTIYF.

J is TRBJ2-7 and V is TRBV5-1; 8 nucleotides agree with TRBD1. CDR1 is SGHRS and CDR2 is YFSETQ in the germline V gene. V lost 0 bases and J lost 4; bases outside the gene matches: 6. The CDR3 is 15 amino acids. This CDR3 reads CASSLASGGMYEQYF. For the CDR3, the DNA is TGCGCCAGCAGCTTGGCATCAGGGGGCATGTACGAGCAGTACTTC.

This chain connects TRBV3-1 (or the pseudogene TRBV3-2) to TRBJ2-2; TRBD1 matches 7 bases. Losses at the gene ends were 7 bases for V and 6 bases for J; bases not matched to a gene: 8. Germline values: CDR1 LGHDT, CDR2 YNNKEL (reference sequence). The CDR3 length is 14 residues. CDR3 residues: CASTISTGPGELFF. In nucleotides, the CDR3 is TGTGCCAGCACTATTTCGACAGGGCCCGGGGAGCTGTTTTTT.

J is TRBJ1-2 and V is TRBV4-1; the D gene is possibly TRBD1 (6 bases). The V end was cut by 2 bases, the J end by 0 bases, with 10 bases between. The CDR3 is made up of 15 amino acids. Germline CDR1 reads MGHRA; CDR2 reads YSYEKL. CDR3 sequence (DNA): TGCGCCAGCAGCCAAAGGGACAACCCTAACTATGGCTACACCTTC. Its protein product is CASSQRDNPNYGYTF.

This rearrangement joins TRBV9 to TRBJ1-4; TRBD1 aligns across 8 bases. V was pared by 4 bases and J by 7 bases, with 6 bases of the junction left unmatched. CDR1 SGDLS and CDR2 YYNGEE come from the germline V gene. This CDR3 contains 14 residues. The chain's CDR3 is CASSSTGAGEKLFF. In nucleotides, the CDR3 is TGTGCCAGCAGCTCGACAGGGGCGGGTGAAAAACTGTTTTTT.

The CDR3 DNA reads as TGTGCCAGCAGCCTGACAGCAAGCTATGGCTACACCTTC. Translation gives CASSLTASYGYTF. J is TRBJ1-2 and V is TRBV11-2, with D perhaps matching TRBD1 (5 bases). The CDR3 contains 13 residues. Per the germline V gene, CDR1 is SGHAT and CDR2 is FQNNGV. V was cut by 5 bases and J by 4 bases, with 11 bases left in between.

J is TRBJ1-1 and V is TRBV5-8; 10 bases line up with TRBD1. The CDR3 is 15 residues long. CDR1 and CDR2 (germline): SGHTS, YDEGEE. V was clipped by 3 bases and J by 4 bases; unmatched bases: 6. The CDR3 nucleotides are TGTGCCAGCAGCTCGGGACAGGGGTTGGGCACTGAAGCTTTCTTT. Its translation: CASSSGQGLGTEAFF. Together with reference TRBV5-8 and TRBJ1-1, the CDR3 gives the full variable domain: EAGVTQSPTHLIKTRGQQATLRCSPISGHTSVYWYQQALGLGLQFLLWYDEGEERNRGNFPPRFSGRQFPNYSSELNVNALELEDSALYLCASSSGQGLGTEAFFGQGTRLTVV.

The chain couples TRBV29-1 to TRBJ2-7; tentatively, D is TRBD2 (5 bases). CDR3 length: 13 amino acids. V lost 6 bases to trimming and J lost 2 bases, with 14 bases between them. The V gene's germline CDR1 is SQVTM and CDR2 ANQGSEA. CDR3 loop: CSVGKGAPYEQYF. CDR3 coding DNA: TGCAGCGTGGGTAAGGGAGCACCCTACGAGCAGTACTTC.

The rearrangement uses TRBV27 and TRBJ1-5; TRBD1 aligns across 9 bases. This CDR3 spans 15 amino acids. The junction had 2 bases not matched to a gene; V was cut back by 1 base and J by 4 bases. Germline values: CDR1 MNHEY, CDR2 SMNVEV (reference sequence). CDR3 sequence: CASSLLGTGNQPQHF. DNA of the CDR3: TGTGCCAGCAGTTTATTGGGGACAGGGAATCAGCCCCAGCATTTT.

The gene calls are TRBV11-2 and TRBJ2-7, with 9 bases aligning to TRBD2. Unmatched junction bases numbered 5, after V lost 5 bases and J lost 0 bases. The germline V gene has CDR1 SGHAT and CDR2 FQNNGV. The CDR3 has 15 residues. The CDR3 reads CASSSSGGSSYEQYF. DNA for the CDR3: TGTGCCAGCAGCAGTAGCGGGGGAAGCTCCTACGAGCAGTACTTC.

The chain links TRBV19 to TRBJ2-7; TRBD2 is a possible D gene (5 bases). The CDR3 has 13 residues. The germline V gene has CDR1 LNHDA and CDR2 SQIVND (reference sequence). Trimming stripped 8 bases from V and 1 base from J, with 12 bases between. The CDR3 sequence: CASRGSSSYEQYF. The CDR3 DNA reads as TGTGCCAGTCGAGGGTCGAGTTCCTACGAGCAGTACTTC.

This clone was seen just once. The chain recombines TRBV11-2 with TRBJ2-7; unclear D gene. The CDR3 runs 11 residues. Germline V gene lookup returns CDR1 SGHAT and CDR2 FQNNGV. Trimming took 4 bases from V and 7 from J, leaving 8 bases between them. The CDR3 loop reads CASSSAREQYF. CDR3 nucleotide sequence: TGTGCCAGCAGCTCCGCCCGGGAGCAGTACTTC.

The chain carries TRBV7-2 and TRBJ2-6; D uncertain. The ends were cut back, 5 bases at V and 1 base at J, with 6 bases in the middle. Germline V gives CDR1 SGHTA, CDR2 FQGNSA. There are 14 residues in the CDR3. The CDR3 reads CASSPFSGANVLTF. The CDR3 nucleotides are TGTGCCAGCAGCCCATTTTCTGGGGCCAACGTCCTGACTTTC.

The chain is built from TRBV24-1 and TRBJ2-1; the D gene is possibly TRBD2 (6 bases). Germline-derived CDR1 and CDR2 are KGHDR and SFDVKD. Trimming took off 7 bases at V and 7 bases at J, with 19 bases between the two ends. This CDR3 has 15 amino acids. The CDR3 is CATSSRSGSLNEQFF. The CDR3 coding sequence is TGTGCCACCAGCTCAAGGTCCGGGAGTCTGAATGAGCAGTTCTTC.

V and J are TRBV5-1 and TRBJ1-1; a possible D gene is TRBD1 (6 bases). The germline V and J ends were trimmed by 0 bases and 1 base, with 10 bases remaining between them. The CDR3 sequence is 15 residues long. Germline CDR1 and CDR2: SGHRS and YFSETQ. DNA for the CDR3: TGCGCCAGCAGCTTGGCCCGGGGACAGAACACTGAAGCTTTCTTT. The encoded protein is CASSLARGQNTEAFF.

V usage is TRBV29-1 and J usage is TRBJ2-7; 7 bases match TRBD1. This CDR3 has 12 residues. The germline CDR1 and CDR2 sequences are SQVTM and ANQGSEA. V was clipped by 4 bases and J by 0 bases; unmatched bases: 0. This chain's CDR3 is CSVGDSSYEQYF. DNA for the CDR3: TGCAGCGTTGGGGACAGCTCCTACGAGCAGTACTTC.

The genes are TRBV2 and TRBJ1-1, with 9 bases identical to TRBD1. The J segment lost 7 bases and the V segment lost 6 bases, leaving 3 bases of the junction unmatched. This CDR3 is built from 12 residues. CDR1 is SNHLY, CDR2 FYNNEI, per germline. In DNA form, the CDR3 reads TGTGCCAGCAGCGGGACAGGGCTTGAAGCTTTCTTT. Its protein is CASSGTGLEAFF.

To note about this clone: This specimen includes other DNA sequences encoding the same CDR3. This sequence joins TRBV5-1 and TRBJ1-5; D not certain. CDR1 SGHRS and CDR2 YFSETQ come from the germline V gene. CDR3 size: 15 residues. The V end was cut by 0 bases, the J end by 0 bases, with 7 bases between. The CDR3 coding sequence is TGCGCCAGCAGCTTGGGAGGAAATAGCAATCAGCCCCAGCATTTT. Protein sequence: CASSLGGNSNQPQHF.

The CDR3, as DNA: TGTGCCAGCAGCCCCGAGGGGGGCCGGGGGGGCGTTGGCACCGGGGAGCTGTTTTTT. The encoded protein is CASSPEGGRGGVGTGELFF. The chain carries TRBV7-2 and TRBJ2-2, with 8 bases identical to TRBD2. The CDR3 has 19 amino acids. Per germline, CDR1 SGHTA and CDR2 FQGNSA. V lost 5 bases, J lost 4 bases, and 18 bases stayed unmatched.

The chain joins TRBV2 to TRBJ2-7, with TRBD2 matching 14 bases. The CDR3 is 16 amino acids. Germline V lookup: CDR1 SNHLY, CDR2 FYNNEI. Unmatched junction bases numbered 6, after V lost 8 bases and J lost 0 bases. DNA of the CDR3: TGTGCCAGCGGGACTAGCGGGAGAAGAGCCTCCTACGAGCAGTACTTC. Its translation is CASGTSGRRASYEQYF.